This TCR beta chain emerged from a study of blood T cell repertoires in COVID-19. Overall study context: COVID-19 samples, acute and convalescent, were from the United States, Italy and Spain. Nucleic acid was either cDNA or gDNA, and it came from T cells, B-cell-depleted T cells, or PBMCs.

Methods used by the authors: Nucleated cell number was recorded as an estimate derived from reference gene primer amplification. Sequencing was performed with immunoSEQ multiplex PCR; in TCRdb, only in-frame clones are kept and a portion is missing. V, J and clone size are those of that table, while D and trimming were read from the DNA. The sample has around 75,000 clones; around 89% are singletons. The CDR3 runs 14 residues. The ends lost 5 bases at V and 5 bases at J; junction bases unmatched: 8. Germline CDR1 reads SGHAT; CDR2 reads FQNNGV. V is TRBV11-2 and J is TRBJ2-5, with 7 nucleotides matching TRBD1. This clonotype was sampled from a man aged 55 to 70 with acute or convalescent COVID-19. Sequenced input: peripheral blood. CDR3 in DNA: TGTGCCAGCAGCGCAACAGGGGTCTCGGAGACCCAGTACTTC. Amino acids: CASSATGVSETQYF.